The T cell receptor beta chain under discussion was sequenced for a study of blood T cell repertoires in COVID-19. Across the study: Samples representing acute and convalescent COVID-19 were sourced from the United States, Italy and Spain. Sample material is recorded as cDNA or gDNA derived from T cells, B-cell-depleted T cells, or PBMCs.

Trimming left V 3 bases short and J 5 bases short, with 10 bases between. CDR3 size: 13 residues. Germline V lookup: CDR1 LGHDT, CDR2 YNNKEL (reference sequence). In the source study's methods: Using reference gene primer amplification, nucleated cell counts were estimated. TCRdb's copy holds only in-frame clones and misses some; the assay was immunoSEQ multiplex PCR. Clone size and the V and J calls come from that table; the DNA yielded D and trimming. The data contain about 180,000 clones, 80% to 90% of them singletons. The clonotype comes from a man between 60 and 75 years old with acute or convalescent COVID-19. The rearrangement links TRBV3-1 (or the pseudogene TRBV3-2) to TRBJ1-1, with a weak D call TRBD1 (5 bases). Sequences were obtained from peripheral blood. CDR3 sequence reads: CASSQEGWTEAFF. For the CDR3, the DNA is TGTGCCAGCAGCCAGGAGGGGTGGACTGAAGCTTTCTTT.